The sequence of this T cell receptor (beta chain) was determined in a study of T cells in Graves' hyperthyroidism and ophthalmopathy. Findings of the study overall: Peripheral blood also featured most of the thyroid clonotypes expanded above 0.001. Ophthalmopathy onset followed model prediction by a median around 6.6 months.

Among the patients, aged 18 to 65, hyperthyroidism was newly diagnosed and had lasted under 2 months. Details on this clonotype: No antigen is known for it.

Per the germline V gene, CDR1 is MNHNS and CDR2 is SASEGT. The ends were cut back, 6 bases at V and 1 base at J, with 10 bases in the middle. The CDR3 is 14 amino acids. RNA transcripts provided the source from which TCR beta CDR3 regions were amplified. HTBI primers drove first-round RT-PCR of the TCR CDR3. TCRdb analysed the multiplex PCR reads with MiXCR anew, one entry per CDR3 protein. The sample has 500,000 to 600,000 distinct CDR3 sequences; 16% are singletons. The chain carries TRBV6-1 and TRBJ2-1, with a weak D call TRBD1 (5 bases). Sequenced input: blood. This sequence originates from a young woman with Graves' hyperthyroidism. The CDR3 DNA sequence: TGTGCCAGCAGATTGGGGCAATCCTACAATGAGCAGTTCTTC. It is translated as CASRLGQSYNEQFF.